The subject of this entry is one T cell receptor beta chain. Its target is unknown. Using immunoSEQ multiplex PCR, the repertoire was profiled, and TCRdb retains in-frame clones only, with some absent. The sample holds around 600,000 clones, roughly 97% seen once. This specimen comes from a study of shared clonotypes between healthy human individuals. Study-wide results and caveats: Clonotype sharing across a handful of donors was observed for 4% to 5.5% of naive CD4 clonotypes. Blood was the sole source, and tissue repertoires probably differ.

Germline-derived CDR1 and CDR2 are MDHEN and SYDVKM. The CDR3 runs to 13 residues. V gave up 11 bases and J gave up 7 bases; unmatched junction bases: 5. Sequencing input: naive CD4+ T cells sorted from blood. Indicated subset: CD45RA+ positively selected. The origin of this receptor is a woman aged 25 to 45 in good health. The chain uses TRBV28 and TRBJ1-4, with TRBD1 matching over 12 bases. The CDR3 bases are TGTGCCGCCTTGGGACAGGGGGCTGAAAAACTGTTTTTT. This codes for CAALGQGAEKLFF.